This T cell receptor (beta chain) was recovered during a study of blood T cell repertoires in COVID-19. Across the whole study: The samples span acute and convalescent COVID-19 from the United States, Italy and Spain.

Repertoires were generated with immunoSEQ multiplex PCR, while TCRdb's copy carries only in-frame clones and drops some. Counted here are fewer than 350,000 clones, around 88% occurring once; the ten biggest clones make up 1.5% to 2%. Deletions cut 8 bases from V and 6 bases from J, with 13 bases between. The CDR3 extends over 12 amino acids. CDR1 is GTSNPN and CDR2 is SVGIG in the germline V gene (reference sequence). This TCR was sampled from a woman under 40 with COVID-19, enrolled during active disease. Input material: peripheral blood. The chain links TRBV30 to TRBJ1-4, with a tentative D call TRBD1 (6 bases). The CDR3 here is CAQQGFDEKLFF. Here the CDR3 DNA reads TGTGCCCAACAGGGTTTCGATGAAAAACTGTTTTTT.